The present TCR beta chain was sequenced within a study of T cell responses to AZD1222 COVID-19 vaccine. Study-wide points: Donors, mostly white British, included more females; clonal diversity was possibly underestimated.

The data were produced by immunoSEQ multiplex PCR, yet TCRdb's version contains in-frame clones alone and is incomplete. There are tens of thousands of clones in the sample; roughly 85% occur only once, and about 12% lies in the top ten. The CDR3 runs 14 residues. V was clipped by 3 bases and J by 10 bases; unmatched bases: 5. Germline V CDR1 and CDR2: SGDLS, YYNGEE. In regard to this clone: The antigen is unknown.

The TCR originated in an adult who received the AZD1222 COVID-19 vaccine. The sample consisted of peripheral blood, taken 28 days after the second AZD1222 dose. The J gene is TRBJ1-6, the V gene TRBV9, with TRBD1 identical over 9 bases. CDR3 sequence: CASSADRGRSPLHF. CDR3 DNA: TGTGCCAGCAGCGCGGACAGGGGAAGGTCACCCCTCCACTTT.